Below, 19 T cell receptor beta chains from the same sample are listed, as sequenced in a study of shared clonotypes between healthy human individuals (dated by TCRdb to about 2020). The library relied on the immunoSEQ multiplex PCR assay. TCRdb retrieved this table from immuneACCESS and kept in-frame rearrangements only. Not all clones are present; in checked studies, unresolved V genes account for under half, and no reason is known for the remainder. The sample table holds roughly 2 million clones, of which 90% to 96% were seen once. About 0.13% of the sample rests with the top ten. The material sequenced was naive CD4+ T cells sorted from blood. The cell subset or site label of this sample denotes: CD45RA+ positively selected. The origin of the receptors is a man younger than 30 in good health.

The V and J genes are TRBV2 and TRBJ2-5, with D possibly TRBD1 on 6 matching bases. The J call is in doubt because the DNA end fits TRBJ2-7 better. The germline V gene has CDR1 SNHLY and CDR2 FYNNEI. The CDR3 is made up of 13 amino acids. CDR3 sequence (DNA): TGTGCCAGCAGCCCTACAGGGTCCTACGAGCAGTACTTC. This codes for CASSPTGSYEQYF.

Details on this clone: One junction end does not reproduce the germline sequence, and a read error may be involved. J is TRBJ1-2 and V is TRBV28; maybe TRBD1 (5 bases). The CDR3 sequence is 13 residues long. Germline CDR1 is MDHEN and CDR2 is SYDVKM. The CDR3: CASSFITGFPADF. DNA of the CDR3: TGTGCCAGCAGTTTTATCACAGGTTTTCCGGCCGACTTC.

V usage is TRBV4-3 and J usage is TRBJ2-1; D remains ambiguous. Germline assignment: CDR1 LGHNA and CDR2 YSLEER. The CDR3 covers 17 residues. V lost 0 bases and J 0 bases, leaving 12 bases between the germline ends. The CDR3 nucleotides are TGCGCCAGCAGCCAAGATTTATTATTAGGCTCCTACAATGAGCAGTTCTTC. This sequence encodes CASSQDLLLGSYNEQFF.

This rearrangement joins TRBV11-2 to TRBJ2-7, with a weak D call TRBD1 (6 bases). The CDR3 sequence is 16 residues long. Germline V gene lookup returns CDR1 SGHAT and CDR2 FQNNGV. Trimming pared 1 base from V and 5 bases from J, leaving 18 bases between. The CDR3 is CASSLGESARGHEQYF. CDR3 in DNA: TGTGCCAGCAGCTTAGGAGAGTCCGCCAGGGGACACGAGCAGTACTTC.

J is TRBJ2-1 and V is TRBV9, with TRBD2 matching over 9 bases. Germline CDR1 and CDR2: SGDLS and YYNGEE. V lost 0 bases to trimming and J lost 6 bases; unmatched junction nucleotides: 4. This CDR3 is 15 amino acids long. CDR3 sequence reads: CASSVDVTSGNEQFF. The CDR3 DNA reads as TGTGCCAGCAGCGTAGATGTGACTAGCGGCAATGAGCAGTTCTTC. The whole variable domain, filled in from reference TRBV9 and TRBJ2-1, reads DSGVTQTPKHLITATGQRVTLRCSPRSGDLSVYWYQQSLDQGLQFLIQYYNGEERAKGNILERFSAQQFPDLHSELNLSSLELGDSALYFCASSVDVTSGNEQFFGPGTRLTVL.

This chain joins TRBV29-1 and TRBJ1-5; D possibly corresponds to TRBD1 (6 bases). V was cut by 7 bases and J by 2 bases, with 12 bases left in between. The germline gives CDR1 SQVTM, CDR2 ANQGSEA. This CDR3 has 13 residues. The CDR3 here is CSGIGGGNQPQHF. CDR3 nucleotides: TGCAGCGGCATAGGGGGGGGCAATCAGCCCCAGCATTTT.

This clone was counted a few times. The chain joins TRBV7-2 to TRBJ2-7; D not certain. CDR1 is SGHTA and CDR2 is FQGNSA in the germline V gene. V was clipped by 3 bases and J by 3 bases, with 6 bases between them. This CDR3 region has 12 residues. CDR3: CASSFDYYEQYF. The CDR3 bases are TGTGCCAGCAGCTTCGATTACTACGAGCAGTACTTC.

V is TRBV11-3 and J is TRBJ2-1; 11 bases align to TRBD2. With 4 bases clipped from V and 8 bases from J, the junction kept 10 bases outside the gene matches. CDR3 length: 16 residues. CDR1 and CDR2 from the germline V gene are SGHNT and YENEEA. CDR3 DNA sequence: TGTGCCAGCAGCTCAAGGCTAGCGGGAGGTTTCGATGAGCAGTTCTTC. It codes for CASSSRLAGGFDEQFF.

The V gene is TRBV2, the J gene TRBJ2-1; the match to TRBD1 covers 8 bases. Germline trimming cut 5 bases from V and 6 bases from J; bases unmatched to any gene: 12. Germline V lookup: CDR1 SNHLY, CDR2 FYNNEI. The CDR3 sequence is 16 residues long. The CDR3 coding sequence is TGTGCCAGCAGTCATGCGACAGGGGTTCCTCTCAATGAGCAGTTCTTC. This gives the protein CASSHATGVPLNEQFF. The complete variable domain, with remaining parts taken from reference TRBV2 and TRBJ2-1, reads EPEVTQTPSHQVTQMGQEVILRCVPISNHLYFYWYRQILGQKVEFLVSFYNNEISEKSEIFDDQFSVERPDGSNFTLKIRSTKLEDSAMYFCASSHATGVPLNEQFFGPGTRLTVL.

About this clone itself: The sample holds other DNA sequences that translate to the same CDR3. V usage is TRBV28 and J usage is TRBJ2-2; perhaps TRBD2 as D (5 bases). From germline, CDR1 is MDHEN and CDR2 SYDVKM. Trimming removed 8 bases at V and 1 base at J, with 11 bases between. CDR3 length: 14 residues. The CDR3 here is CASLSGGNTGELFF. The CDR3 nucleotides read TGTGCCAGCCTCTCAGGAGGGAACACCGGGGAGCTGTTTTTT.

The gene calls are TRBV5-1 and TRBJ1-6, with a possible D match to TRBD1 (6 bases). This CDR3 region has 16 residues. Germline-derived CDR1 and CDR2 are SGHRS and YFSETQ. Between the trimmed V and J ends, which lost 0 bases and 7 bases, there was a span of 14 bases. CDR3 residues: CASSLGQLGGNSPLHF. The CDR3 nucleotides are TGCGCCAGCAGCTTGGGACAACTAGGGGGGAATTCACCCCTCCACTTT.

Concerning this clone itself: This sample also contains other DNA sequences that code for the same CDR3. The CDR3 region is CASSYSGSQETQYF. CDR3 in DNA: TGTGCCAGCAGTTACTCGGGATCCCAAGAGACCCAGTACTTC. The chain recombines TRBV6-5 with TRBJ2-5; no firm D call. Germline V CDR1 and CDR2: MNHEY, SVGAGI. This CDR3 comprises 14 residues. The V end was cut by 0 bases, the J end by 1 base, with 6 bases between.

The gene calls are TRBV28 and TRBJ1-2; D is unresolved. The V end was cut by 6 bases, the J end by 6 bases, with 14 bases between. This CDR3 is built from 13 residues. Germline V CDR1 and CDR2: MDHEN, SYDVKM. The CDR3 protein is CASRPRASDGYTF. In nucleotides, the CDR3 is TGTGCCAGCAGACCCCGGGCCTCGGATGGCTACACCTTC.

V usage is TRBV19 and J usage is TRBJ1-4; 9 bases agree with TRBD1. V shed 7 bases, J shed 6 bases, and the junction held 9 bases outside the gene matches. The CDR3 loop spans 15 amino acids. Germline V gene sequence: CDR1 LNHDA, CDR2 SQIVND (reference sequence). For the CDR3, the DNA is TGTGCCAGTACCCCCGGGACAGGGTGGGATGAAAAACTGTTTTTT. Protein sequence: CASTPGTGWDEKLFF.

The rearrangement joins TRBV5-6 to TRBJ1-5; the match to TRBD1 covers 9 bases. CDR3 size: 17 residues. Trimming removed 4 bases from V and 7 bases from J; junction bases left unmatched: 15. Germline CDR1 reads SGHDT; CDR2 reads YYEEEE. CDR3 sequence reads: CASSLFPTGTGMQPQHF. CDR3 DNA sequence: TGTGCCAGCAGCCTGTTCCCTACCGGGACAGGGATGCAGCCCCAGCATTTT.

V and J are TRBV28 and TRBJ1-5; no firm D call. The CDR3 sequence is 16 residues long. Germline V CDR1 and CDR2: MDHEN, SYDVKM. V shed 3 bases and J shed 0 bases, with 12 bases lying between them. CDR3 protein: CASSFMVFFSNQPQHF. As DNA, the CDR3 is TGTGCCAGCAGTTTTATGGTCTTCTTTAGCAATCAGCCCCAGCATTTT.

Only one count was recorded for this clone. V is TRBV27 and J is TRBJ1-6; D is perhaps TRBD1 (6 bases). Germline values: CDR1 MNHEY, CDR2 SMNVEV (reference sequence). CDR3 length equals 15 residues. V was cut by 5 bases and J by 6 bases, with 14 bases left in between. In DNA form, the CDR3 reads TGTGCCAGCAGTCCCGCAGGGGCCACTAATTCACCCCTCCACTTT. This sequence encodes CASSPAGATNSPLHF.

On this clone: The same CDR3 also results from other DNA sequences found in this sample. The chain combines TRBV6-5 with TRBJ2-7, with 11 bases lining up with TRBD1. V was pared by 2 bases and J by 2 bases, with 2 bases of the junction left unmatched. The germline V gene has CDR1 MNHEY and CDR2 SVGAGI. The CDR3 consists of 15 residues. CDR3 nucleotides: TGTGCCAGCAGTTACAGGGACAGGGGGACCTACGAGCAGTACTTC. Its translation: CASSYRDRGTYEQYF.

The chain carries TRBV2 and TRBJ1-1; D might be TRBD1 (6 bases). Germline loops: CDR1 SNHLY, CDR2 FYNNEI. Trimming cost V 7 bases and J 0 bases, with 12 bases left between them. This CDR3 region has 14 residues. The CDR3 region has the DNA TGTGCCAGCAAGGGGGAGGTTATGAACACTGAAGCTTTCTTT. Its protein product is CASKGEVMNTEAFF.